This is a list of T cell receptor beta chains from one sample in a study of cytomegalovirus exposure and HLA in healthy donors. Measured with immunoSEQ multiplex PCR; TCRdb has only the in-frame clones, and not every one. The table lists 180,000 or so clones, about 79% of them singletons, with 13% in the top ten. Source material: PBMCs. These receptors were taken from a woman aged 25 to 39 in good health and CMV-seropositive. Each CDR3 is given with its conserved first and last residue. D genes are given only for firm matches. A clone size is listed for some rows: how often the clone was seen (once, few, many), or a class if it is expanded.

J: TRBJ1-5; size: few; V: TRBV5-1; D: TRBD1; CDR3: CASSTGQADQPQHF; DNA: TGCGCCAGCAGCACAGGACAGGCCGATCAGCCCCAGCATTTT
J: TRBJ2-1; size: -; V: TRBV5-4; D: TRBD1; CDR3: CASSATGGSNEQFF; DNA: TGTGCCAGCAGCGCGACAGGGGGGAGTAATGAGCAGTTCTTC
J: TRBJ1-2; size: -; V: TRBV30; D: TRBD1; CDR3: CAWRVQLTGGGYTF; DNA: TGTGCCTGGAGGGTCCAACTTACAGGGGGAGGCTACACCTTC
J: TRBJ1-1; size: -; V: TRBV6-5; D: -; CDR3: CASFGHLNTEAFF; DNA: TGTGCCAGCTTCGGACACCTGAACACTGAAGCTTTCTTT
J: TRBJ2-1; size: -; V: TRBV4-1; D: TRBD2; CDR3: CASSQDRAGGREQFF; DNA: TGCGCCAGCAGCCAAGATCGAGCCGGGGGGAGGGAGCAGTTCTTC
J: TRBJ1-2; size: -; V: TRBV6-1; D: TRBD1; CDR3: CASSNRGQGYGYTF; DNA: TGTGCCAGCAGTAACAGGGGGCAAGGCTATGGCTACACCTTC
J: TRBJ1-1; size: -; V: TRBV29-1; D: -; CDR3: CSVFTGPTEAFF; DNA: TGCAGCGTTTTCACAGGGCCGACTGAAGCTTTCTTT
J: TRBJ1-1; size: -; V: TRBV2; D: TRBD1; CDR3: CASSTGGILNTEAFF; DNA: TGTGCCAGCAGTACAGGGGGCATCTTGAACACTGAAGCTTTCTTT
J: TRBJ1-5; size: -; V: TRBV5-5; D: TRBD1; CDR3: CASSLDRSGGNQPQHF; DNA: TGTGCCAGCAGCCTGGACAGGTCGGGAGGCAATCAGCCCCAGCATTTT
J: TRBJ2-1; size: -; V: TRBV18; D: -; CDR3: CASSPAELGGPQFF; DNA: TGTGCCAGCTCACCCGCAGAACTAGGAGGCCCGCAGTTCTTC
J: TRBJ2-1; size: -; V: TRBV19; D: TRBD2; CDR3: CASSTWEREGEQFF; DNA: TGTGCCAGTAGTACCTGGGAGAGGGAGGGTGAGCAGTTCTTC
J: TRBJ1-2; size: few; V: TRBV28; D: -; CDR3: CASSLISPSATGYTF; DNA: TGTGCCAGCAGTCTAATATCCCCGTCCGCCACTGGCTACACCTTC
J: TRBJ2-5; size: -; V: TRBV6-6; D: -; CDR3: CASSYGLGTETQYF; DNA: TGTGCCAGCAGTTACGGACTCGGAACAGAGACCCAGTACTTC
J: TRBJ2-1; size: -; V: TRBV7-9; D: TRBD1; CDR3: CASSLATGYNEQFF; DNA: TGTGCCAGCAGCTTAGCGACAGGGTACAATGAGCAGTTCTTC
J: TRBJ2-7; size: -; V: TRBV28; D: TRBD2; CDR3: CASSLSTSGRGEQYF; DNA: TGTGCCAGCAGTTTAAGCACTAGCGGGAGAGGCGAGCAGTACTTC
J: TRBJ2-7; size: -; V: TRBV27; D: -; CDR3: CASSLRQGYEQYF; DNA: TGTGCCAGCAGTTTAAGGCAGGGTTACGAGCAGTACTTC
J: TRBJ1-5; size: -; V: TRBV6-5; D: -; CDR3: CASRTKLVSNQPQHF; DNA: TGTGCCAGCAGAACTAAGTTGGTGAGCAATCAGCCCCAGCATTTT
J: TRBJ2-3; size: -; V: TRBV27; D: TRBD1; CDR3: CASSSAGQGLDTQYF; DNA: TGTGCCAGCAGTAGTGCAGGACAGGGGCTTGATACGCAGTATTTT
J: TRBJ2-7; size: -; V: TRBV11-3; D: TRBD1; CDR3: CASSFGDSYEQYF; DNA: TGTGCCAGCAGCTTCGGGGACAGTTACGAGCAGTACTTC
J: TRBJ2-2; size: -; V: TRBV19; D: -; CDR3: CASSTTRDTGELFF; DNA: TGTGCCAGTAGCACTACTAGGGACACCGGGGAGCTGTTTTTT
J: TRBJ1-1; size: -; V: TRBV27; D: -; CDR3: CASSLFETLGGSEAFF; DNA: TGTGCCAGCAGTTTATTCGAGACTCTGGGTGGGTCTGAAGCTTTCTTT
J: TRBJ1-5; size: -; V: TRBV7-9; D: -; CDR3: CASSLGVDQPQHF; DNA: TGTGCCAGCAGCTTGGGAGTGGATCAGCCCCAGCATTTT
J: TRBJ2-1; size: -; V: TRBV19; D: TRBD2; CDR3: CASSKLAGSIGEQFF; DNA: TGTGCCAGTAGCAAGTTAGCGGGCAGCATCGGCGAGCAGTTCTTC
J: TRBJ2-1; size: -; V: TRBV2; D: TRBD2; CDR3: CASTRLAGVLEQFF; DNA: TGTGCCAGCACGAGACTAGCGGGAGTTCTAGAGCAGTTCTTC
J: TRBJ1-1; size: once; V: TRBV6-1; D: TRBD1; CDR3: CASSELIGQGGTEAFF; DNA: TGTGCCAGCAGTGAATTGATTGGACAGGGAGGCACTGAAGCTTTCTTT
J: TRBJ1-2; size: -; V: TRBV4-2; D: -; CDR3: CASSQVEVGYTF; DNA: TGTGCCAGCAGCCAAGTTGAGGTTGGCTACACCTTC
J: TRBJ1-2; size: -; V: TRBV6-5; D: TRBD1; CDR3: CASSSHRTGTNYGYTF; DNA: TGTGCCAGCAGTTCTCACCGGACAGGCACTAACTATGGCTACACCTTC
J: TRBJ2-2; size: -; V: TRBV12-5; D: TRBD2; CDR3: CASGLFAGANTGELFF; DNA: TGTGCTAGTGGTTTGTTTGCGGGAGCGAACACCGGGGAGCTGTTTTTT
J: TRBJ1-1; size: few; V: TRBV7-9; D: -; CDR3: CASSWEEGTEAFF; DNA: TGTGCCAGCAGCTGGGAGGAAGGAACTGAAGCTTTCTTT
J: TRBJ2-3; size: -; V: TRBV5-4; D: -; CDR3: CASSLQGRTDTQYF; DNA: TGTGCCAGCAGCTTGCAGGGCAGGACAGATACGCAGTATTTT
J: TRBJ2-3; size: -; V: TRBV29-1; D: -; CDR3: CSVDRTVGTDTQYF; DNA: TGCAGCGTTGATAGGACAGTGGGCACAGATACGCAGTATTTT
J: TRBJ2-5; size: -; V: TRBV29-1; D: -; CDR3: CSVNLGGETQYF; DNA: TGCAGCGTCAACCTAGGAGGAGAGACCCAGTACTTC
J: TRBJ1-1; size: -; V: TRBV6-1; D: -; CDR3: CASSASGVTEAFF; DNA: TGTGCCAGCAGTGCCTCAGGGGTGACTGAAGCTTTCTTT